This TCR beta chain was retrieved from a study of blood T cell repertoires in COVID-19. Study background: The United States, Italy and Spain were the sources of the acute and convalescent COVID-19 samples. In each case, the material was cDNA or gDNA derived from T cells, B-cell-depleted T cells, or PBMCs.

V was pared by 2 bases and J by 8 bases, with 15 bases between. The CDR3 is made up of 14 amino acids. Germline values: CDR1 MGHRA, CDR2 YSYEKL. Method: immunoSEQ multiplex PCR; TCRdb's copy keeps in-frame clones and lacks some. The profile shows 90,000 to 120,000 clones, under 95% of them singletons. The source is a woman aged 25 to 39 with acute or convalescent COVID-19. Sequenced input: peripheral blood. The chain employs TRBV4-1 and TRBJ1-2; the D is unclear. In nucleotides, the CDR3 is TGCGCCAGCAGCCAATTCGCGGGGTTAAACGGCTACACCTTC. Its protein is CASSQFAGLNGYTF.